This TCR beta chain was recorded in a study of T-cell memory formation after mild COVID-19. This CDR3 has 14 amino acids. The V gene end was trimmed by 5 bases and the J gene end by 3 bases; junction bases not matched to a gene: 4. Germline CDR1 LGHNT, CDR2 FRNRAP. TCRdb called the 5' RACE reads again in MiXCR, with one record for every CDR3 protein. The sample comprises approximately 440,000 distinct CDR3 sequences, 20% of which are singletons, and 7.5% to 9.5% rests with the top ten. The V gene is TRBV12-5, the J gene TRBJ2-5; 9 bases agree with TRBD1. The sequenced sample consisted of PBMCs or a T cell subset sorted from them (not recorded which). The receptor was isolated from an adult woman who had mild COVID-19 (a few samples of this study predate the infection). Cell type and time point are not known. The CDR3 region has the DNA TGTGCTAGTGGTCCCGACAGGGGGGAAGAGACCCAGTACTTC. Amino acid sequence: CASGPDRGEETQYF.